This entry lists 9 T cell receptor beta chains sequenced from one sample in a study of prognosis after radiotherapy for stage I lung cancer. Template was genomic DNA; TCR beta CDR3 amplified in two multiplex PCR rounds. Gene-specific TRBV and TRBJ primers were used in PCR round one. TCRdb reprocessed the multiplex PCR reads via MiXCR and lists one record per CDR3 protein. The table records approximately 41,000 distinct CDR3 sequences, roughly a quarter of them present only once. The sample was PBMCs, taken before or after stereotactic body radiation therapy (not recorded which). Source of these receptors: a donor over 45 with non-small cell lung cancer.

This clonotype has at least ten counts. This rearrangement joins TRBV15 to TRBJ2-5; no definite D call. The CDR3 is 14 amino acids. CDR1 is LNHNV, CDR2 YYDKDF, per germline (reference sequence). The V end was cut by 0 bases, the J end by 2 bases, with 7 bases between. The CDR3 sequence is CATSRDGQQETQYF. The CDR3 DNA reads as TGTGCCACCAGCAGAGATGGGCAACAAGAGACCCAGTACTTC.

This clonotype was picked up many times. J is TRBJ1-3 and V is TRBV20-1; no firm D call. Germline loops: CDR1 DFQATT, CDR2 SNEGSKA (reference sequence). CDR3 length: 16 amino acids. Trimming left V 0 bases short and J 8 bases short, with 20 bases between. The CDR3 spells CSARDPQKLDVDTIYF. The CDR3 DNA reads TGCAGTGCTAGAGATCCCCAGAAACTCGATGTAGACACCATATATTTT.

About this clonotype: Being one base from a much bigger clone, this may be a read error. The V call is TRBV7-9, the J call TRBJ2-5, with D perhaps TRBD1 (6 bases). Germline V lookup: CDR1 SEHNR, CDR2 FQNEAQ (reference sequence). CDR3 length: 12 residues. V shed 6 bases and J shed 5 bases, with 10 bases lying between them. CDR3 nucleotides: TGTGCCAGCAGATACAGGGAGGAGACCCAGTACTTC. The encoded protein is CASRYREETQYF.

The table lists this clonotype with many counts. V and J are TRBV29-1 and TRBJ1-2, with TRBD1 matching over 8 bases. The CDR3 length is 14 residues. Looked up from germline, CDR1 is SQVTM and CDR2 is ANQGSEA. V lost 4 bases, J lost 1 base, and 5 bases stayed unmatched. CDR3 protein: CSVGDGQGNYGYTF. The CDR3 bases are TGCAGCGTTGGGGATGGACAGGGTAACTATGGCTACACCTTC. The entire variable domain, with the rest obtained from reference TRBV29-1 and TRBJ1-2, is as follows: SAVISQKPSRDICQRGTSLTIQCQVDSQVTMMFWYRQQPGQSLTLIATANQGSEATYESGFVIDKFPISRPNLTFSTLTVSNMSPEDSSIYLCSVGDGQGNYGYTFGSGTRLTVV.

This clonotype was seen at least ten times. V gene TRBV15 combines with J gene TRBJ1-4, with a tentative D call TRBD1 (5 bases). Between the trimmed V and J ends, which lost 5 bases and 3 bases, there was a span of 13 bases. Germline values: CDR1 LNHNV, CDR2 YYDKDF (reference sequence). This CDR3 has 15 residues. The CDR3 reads CATSGIQAANEKLFF. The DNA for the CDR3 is TGTGCCACCAGCGGAATACAGGCGGCTAATGAAAAACTGTTTTTT.

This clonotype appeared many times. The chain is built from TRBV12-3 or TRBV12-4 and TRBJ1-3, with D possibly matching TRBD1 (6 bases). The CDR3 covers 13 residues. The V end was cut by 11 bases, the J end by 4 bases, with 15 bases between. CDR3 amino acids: CASRRGGGNTIYF. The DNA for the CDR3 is TGTGCCTCCCGGCGGGGGGGCGGAAACACCATATATTTT.

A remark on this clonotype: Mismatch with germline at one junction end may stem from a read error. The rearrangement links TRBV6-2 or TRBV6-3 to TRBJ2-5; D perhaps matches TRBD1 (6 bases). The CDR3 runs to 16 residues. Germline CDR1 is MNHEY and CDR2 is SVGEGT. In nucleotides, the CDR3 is TGCGCCAGCAGTGAAGTCTCCGGGACATGGGCGGAGACCCAGTACTTC. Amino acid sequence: CASSEVSGTWAETQYF.

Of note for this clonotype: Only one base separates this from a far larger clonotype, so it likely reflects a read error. DNA for the CDR3: TGTGCCAGCAGTTACTCGAGCAGGGGGTTCTACGAGCAGTACTTC. Translating it yields CASSYSSRGFYEQYF. This sequence joins TRBV6-2 or TRBV6-3 and TRBJ2-7; 7 bases are a match to TRBD1. The germline gives CDR1 MNHEY, CDR2 SVGEGT. The CDR3 is made up of 15 amino acids. The J segment lost 3 bases and the V segment lost 0 bases, leaving 5 bases of the junction unmatched.

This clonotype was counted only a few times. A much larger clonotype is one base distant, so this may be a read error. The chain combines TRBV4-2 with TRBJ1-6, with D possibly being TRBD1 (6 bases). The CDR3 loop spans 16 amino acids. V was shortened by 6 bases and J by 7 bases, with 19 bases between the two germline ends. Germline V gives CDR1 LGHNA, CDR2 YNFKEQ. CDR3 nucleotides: TGTGCCAGCAGACAGAGAGGACAGACGAGAAATTCACCCCTCCACTTT. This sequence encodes CASRQRGQTRNSPLHF.